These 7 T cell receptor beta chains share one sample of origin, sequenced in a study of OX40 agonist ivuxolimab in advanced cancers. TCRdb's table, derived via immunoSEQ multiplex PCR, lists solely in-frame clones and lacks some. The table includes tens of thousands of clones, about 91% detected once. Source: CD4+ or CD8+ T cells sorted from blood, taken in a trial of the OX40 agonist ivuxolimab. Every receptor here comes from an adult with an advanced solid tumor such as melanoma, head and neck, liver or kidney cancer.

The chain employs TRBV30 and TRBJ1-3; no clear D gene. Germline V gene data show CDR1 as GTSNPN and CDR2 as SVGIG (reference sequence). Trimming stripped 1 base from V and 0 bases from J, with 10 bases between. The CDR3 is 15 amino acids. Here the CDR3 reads CAWSGLSYSGNTIYF. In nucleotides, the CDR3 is TGTGCCTGGAGTGGGCTTTCTTACTCTGGAAACACCATATATTTT. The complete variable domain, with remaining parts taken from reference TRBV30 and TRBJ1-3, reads SQTIHQWPATLVQPVGSPLSLECTVEGTSNPNLYWYRQAAGRGLQLLFYSVGIGQISSEVPQNLSASRPQDRQFILSSKKLLLSDSGFYLCAWSGLSYSGNTIYFGEGSWLTVV.

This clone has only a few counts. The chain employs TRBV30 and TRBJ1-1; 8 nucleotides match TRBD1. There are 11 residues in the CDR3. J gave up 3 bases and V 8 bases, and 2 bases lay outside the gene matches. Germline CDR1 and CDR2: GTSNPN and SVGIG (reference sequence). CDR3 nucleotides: TGTGCCCGACAGGGGCACACTGAAGCTTTCTTT. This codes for CARQGHTEAFF.

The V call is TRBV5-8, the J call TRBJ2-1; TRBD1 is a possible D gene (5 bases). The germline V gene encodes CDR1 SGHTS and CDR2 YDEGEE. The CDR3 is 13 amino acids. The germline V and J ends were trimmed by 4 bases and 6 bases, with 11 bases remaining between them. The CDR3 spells CASSPTGFNEQFF. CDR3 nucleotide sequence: TGTGCCAGCAGCCCAACAGGTTTCAATGAGCAGTTCTTC.

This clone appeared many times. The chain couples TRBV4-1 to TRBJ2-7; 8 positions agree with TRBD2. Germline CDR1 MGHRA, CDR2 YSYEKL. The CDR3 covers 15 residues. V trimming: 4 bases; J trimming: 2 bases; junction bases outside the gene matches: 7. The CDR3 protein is CASSRAATSAYEQYF. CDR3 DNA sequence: TGCGCCAGCAGCCGAGCCGCGACTAGCGCCTACGAGCAGTACTTC.

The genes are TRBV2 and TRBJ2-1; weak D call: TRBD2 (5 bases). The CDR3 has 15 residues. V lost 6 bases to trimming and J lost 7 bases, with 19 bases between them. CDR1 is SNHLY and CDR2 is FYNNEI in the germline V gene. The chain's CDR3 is CASSDYPTMPNEQFF. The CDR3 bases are TGTGCCAGCAGCGACTATCCGACTATGCCAAATGAGCAGTTCTTC.

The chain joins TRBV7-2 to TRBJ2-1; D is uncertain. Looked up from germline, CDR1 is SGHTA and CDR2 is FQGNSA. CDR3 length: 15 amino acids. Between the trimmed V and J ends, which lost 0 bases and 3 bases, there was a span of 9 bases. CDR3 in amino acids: CASSLASLDYNEQFF. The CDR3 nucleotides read TGTGCCAGCAGCTTAGCCTCCCTCGACTACAATGAGCAGTTCTTC.

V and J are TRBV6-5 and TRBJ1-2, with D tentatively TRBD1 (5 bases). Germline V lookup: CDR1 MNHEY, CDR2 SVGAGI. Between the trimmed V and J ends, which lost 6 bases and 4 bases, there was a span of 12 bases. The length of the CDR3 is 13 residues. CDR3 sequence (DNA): TGTGCCAGCAGACCCGACAGCTTCTATGGCTACACCTTC. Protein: CASRPDSFYGYTF.